The clone carrying this TCR beta chain came up a few times. Its antigen is currently unknown. The data belong to a study of T-cell memory formation after mild COVID-19. Study details: Clusters were largely donor specific. Study-wide results and caveats: The second-wave clones peaking on day 37 were not confirmed as SARS-CoV-2-specific.

TCR alpha and TCR beta cDNA libraries with sample barcodes and UMIs came from 5'RACE using constant-segment primers. MiXCR, applied by TCRdb to the 5' RACE reads, yields one record per CDR3 protein. The sample records 150,000 to 200,000 distinct CDR3 sequences, around a tenth being singletons. This TCR came from a man younger than 35 who had mild COVID-19 (a few samples of this study predate the infection). Cell type and time point are not known. The sequenced material came from PBMCs or a T cell subset sorted from them (not recorded which).

CDR3: CSARVGQRNTEAFF. The DNA for the CDR3 is TGCAGTGCTAGGGTCGGCCAGCGCAACACTGAAGCTTTCTTT. The chain is built from TRBV20-1 and TRBJ1-1; D gene uncertain. Germline V gives CDR1 DFQATT, CDR2 SNEGSKA (reference sequence). The V gene lost 3 bases and the J gene lost 2 bases, with 13 bases spanning the gap. CDR3 length equals 14 residues.